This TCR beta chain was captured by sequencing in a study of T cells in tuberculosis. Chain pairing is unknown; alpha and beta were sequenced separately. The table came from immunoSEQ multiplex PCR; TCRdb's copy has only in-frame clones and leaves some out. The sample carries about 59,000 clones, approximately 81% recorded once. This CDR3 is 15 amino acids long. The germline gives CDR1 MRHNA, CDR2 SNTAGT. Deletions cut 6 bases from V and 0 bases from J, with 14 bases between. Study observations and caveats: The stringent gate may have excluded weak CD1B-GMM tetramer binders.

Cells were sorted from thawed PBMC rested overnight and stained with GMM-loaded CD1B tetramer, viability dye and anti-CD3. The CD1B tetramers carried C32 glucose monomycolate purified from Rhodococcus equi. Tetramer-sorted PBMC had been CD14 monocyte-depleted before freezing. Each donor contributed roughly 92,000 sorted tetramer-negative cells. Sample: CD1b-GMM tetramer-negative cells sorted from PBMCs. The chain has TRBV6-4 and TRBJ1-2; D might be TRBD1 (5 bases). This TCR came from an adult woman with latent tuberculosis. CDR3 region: CASSRSGEANYGYTF. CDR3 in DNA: TGTGCCAGCAGCCGTTCGGGGGAAGCTAACTATGGCTACACCTTC.